This TCR beta chain was captured by sequencing in a study of cytomegalovirus exposure and HLA in healthy donors. Study as a whole: About 200 million T cells yielded roughly 120 million unique TCR beta sequences in earlier analysis.

Study results and limitations: Researchers reported in a later analysis that common viral pathogens appeared linked to several top clusters. A later analysis showed that HLA-associated TCR beta chains had undergone more clonal expansion than equally common others.

A remark on this clone: The antigen is not known.

Among the donors, all were healthy bone marrow donors. It was with 60 Vbeta and 13 Jbeta primers that the PCR ran. Data came from immunoSEQ multiplex PCR; TCRdb stores just in-frame clones and leaves some out. This sample has roughly 65,000 clones, with approximately 74% found just once. Material for sequencing was PBMCs. The sequence derives from a middle-aged man in good health and CMV-seropositive.

The CDR3 here is CASSKQRNTEAFF. CDR3 nucleotide sequence: TGTGCCAGCAGTAAACAGAGGAACACTGAAGCTTTCTTT. The chain has TRBV6-5 and TRBJ1-1; no clear D gene. Per the germline V gene, CDR1 is MNHEY and CDR2 is SVGAGI. V was pared by 5 bases and J by 1 base, with 8 bases between. This CDR3 spans 13 amino acids.